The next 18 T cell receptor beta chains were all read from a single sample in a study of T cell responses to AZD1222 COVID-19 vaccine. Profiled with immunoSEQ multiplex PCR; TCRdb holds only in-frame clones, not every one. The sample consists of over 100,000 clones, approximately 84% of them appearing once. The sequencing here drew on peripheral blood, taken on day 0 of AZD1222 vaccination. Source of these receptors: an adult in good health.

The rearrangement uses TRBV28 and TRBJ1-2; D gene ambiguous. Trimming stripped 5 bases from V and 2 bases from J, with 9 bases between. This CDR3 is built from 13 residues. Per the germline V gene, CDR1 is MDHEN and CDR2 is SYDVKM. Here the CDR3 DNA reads TGTGCCAGCAGTCGTTCCCGGAACTATGGCTACACCTTC. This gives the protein CASSRSRNYGYTF.

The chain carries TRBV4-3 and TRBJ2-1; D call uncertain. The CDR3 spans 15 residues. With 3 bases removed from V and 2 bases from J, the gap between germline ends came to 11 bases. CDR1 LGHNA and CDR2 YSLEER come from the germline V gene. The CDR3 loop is CASSQTTTAYNEQFF. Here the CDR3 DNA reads TGCGCCAGCAGCCAGACCACCACGGCCTACAATGAGCAGTTCTTC.

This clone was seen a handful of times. CDR3 sequence (DNA): TGTGCCAGCAGTGTACTGGGGAGTACGCAGTATTTT. It translates to CASSVLGSTQYF. This chain connects TRBV27 to TRBJ2-3; a weak D match, TRBD2 (5 bases). The CDR3 length is 12 residues. Trimming removed 5 bases from V and 8 bases from J, with 11 bases in between. Germline V gives CDR1 MNHEY, CDR2 SMNVEV (reference sequence).

Here the CDR3 reads CASSLAATPYEQYF. The DNA of the CDR3 is TGCGCCAGCAGCTTGGCCGCGACCCCCTACGAGCAGTACTTC. The chain links TRBV5-1 to TRBJ2-7; the D is unclear. This CDR3 contains 14 residues. With 0 bases removed from V and 2 bases from J, the gap between germline ends came to 9 bases. Germline V gene data show CDR1 as SGHRS and CDR2 as YFSETQ.

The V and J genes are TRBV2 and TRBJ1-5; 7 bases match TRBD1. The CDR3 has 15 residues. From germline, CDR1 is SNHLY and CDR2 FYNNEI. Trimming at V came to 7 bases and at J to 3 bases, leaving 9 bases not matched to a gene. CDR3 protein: CASTLMGTDNQPQHF. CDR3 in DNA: TGTGCCAGCACCCTAATGGGGACAGACAATCAGCCCCAGCATTTT.

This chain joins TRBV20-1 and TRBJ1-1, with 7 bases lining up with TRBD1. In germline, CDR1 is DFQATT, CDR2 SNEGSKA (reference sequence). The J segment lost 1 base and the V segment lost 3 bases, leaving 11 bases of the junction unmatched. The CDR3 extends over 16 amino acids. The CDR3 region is CSASHQGEVKNTEAFF. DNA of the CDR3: TGCAGTGCTAGTCACCAGGGGGAGGTAAAGAACACTGAAGCTTTCTTT.

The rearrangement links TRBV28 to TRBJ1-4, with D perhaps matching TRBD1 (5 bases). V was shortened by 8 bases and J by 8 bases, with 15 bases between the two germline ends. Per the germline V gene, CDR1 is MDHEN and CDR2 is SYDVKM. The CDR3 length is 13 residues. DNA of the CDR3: TGTGCCAGCCACGAGGAGGGGAGGGAAAAACTGTTTTTT. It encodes CASHEEGREKLFF.

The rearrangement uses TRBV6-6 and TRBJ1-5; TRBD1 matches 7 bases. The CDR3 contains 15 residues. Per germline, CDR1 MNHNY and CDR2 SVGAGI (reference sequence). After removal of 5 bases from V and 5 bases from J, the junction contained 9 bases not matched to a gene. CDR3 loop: CASSKPRDRDQPQHF. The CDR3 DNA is TGTGCCAGCAGTAAACCCAGGGACAGAGATCAGCCCCAGCATTTT.

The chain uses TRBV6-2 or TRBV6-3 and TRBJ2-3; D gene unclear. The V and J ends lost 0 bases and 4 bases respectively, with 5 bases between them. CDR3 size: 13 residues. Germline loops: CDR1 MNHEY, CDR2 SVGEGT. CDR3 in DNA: TGTGCCAGCAGTTACTCGGTTCCAGATACGCAGTATTTT. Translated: CASSYSVPDTQYF.

The CDR3 nucleotides read TGTGCCAGCAGCTTAGACAGGACTAGCGATATCCCCGGGGAGCTGTTTTTT. Protein: CASSLDRTSDIPGELFF. The chain is built from TRBV11-3 and TRBJ2-2, with 9 bases fitting TRBD2. The germline V gene has CDR1 SGHNT and CDR2 YENEEA. The CDR3 spans 17 residues. The V segment lost 0 bases and the J segment 6 bases; nucleotides outside the gene matches: 8.

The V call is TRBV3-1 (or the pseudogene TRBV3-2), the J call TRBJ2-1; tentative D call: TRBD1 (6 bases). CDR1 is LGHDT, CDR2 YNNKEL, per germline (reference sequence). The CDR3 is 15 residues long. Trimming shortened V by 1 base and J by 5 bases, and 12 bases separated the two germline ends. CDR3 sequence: CASSQGRDTDNEQFF. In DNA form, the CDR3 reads TGTGCCAGCAGCCAAGGCCGGGACACTGACAATGAGCAGTTCTTC.

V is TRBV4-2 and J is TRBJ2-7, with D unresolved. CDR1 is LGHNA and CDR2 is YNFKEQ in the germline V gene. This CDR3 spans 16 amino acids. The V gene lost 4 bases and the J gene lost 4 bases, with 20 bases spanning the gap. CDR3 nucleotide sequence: TGTGCCAGCAGCCCTGGCGACTCGATCCTAGGATACGAGCAGTACTTC. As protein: CASSPGDSILGYEQYF.

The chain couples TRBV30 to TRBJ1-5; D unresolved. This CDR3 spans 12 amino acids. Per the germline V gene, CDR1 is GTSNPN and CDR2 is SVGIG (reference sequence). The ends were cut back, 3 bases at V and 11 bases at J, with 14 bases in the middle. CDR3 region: CAWRTEGSSQHF. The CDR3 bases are TGTGCCTGGAGGACGGAGGGCTCGTCCCAGCATTTT.

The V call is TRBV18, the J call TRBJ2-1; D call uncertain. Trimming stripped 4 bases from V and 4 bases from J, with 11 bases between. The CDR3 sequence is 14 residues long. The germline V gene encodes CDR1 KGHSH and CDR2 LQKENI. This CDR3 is CASSQDQNYNEQFF. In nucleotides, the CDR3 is TGTGCCAGCTCACAAGACCAAAATTACAATGAGCAGTTCTTC.

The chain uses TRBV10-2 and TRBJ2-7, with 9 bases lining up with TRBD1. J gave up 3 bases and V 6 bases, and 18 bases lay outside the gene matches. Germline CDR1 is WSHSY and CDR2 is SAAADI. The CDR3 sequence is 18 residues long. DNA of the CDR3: TGCGCCAGCAGGCCGACCTTGTTAAGGGACAGGGCGGACTACGAGCAGTACTTC. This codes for CASRPTLLRDRADYEQYF.

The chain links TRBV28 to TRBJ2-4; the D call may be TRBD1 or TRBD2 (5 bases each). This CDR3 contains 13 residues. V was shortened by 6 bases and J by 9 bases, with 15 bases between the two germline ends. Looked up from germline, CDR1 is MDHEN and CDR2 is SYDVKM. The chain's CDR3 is CASSTPHGGIQYF. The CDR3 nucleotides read TGTGCCAGCAGCACTCCCCATGGGGGCATTCAGTACTTC.

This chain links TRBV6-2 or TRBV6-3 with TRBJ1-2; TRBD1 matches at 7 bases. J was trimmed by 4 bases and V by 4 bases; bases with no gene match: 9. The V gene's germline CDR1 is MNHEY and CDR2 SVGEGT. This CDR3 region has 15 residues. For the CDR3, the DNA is TGTGCCAGCAGTTTTCCGGGACAGTCCTCCTATGGCTACACCTTC. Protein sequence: CASSFPGQSSYGYTF.

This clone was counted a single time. CDR3 sequence reads: CASRLRELDTEAFF. The DNA of the CDR3 is TGTGCCAGCCGACTGCGTGAGTTGGACACTGAAGCTTTCTTT. The chain joins TRBV7-9 to TRBJ1-1; the D is unclear. Germline CDR1 and CDR2: SEHNR and FQNEAQ (reference sequence). CDR3 size: 14 residues. V gave up 8 bases and J gave up 3 bases, with 16 bases separating them.